The 9 T cell receptor beta chains below were found in one sample sequenced in a study of T cells in Graves' hyperthyroidism and ophthalmopathy. RNA transcripts were the template for amplifying TCR beta CDR3 regions. RT-PCR in the first round (using the HTBI primer set) targeted the TCR CDR3. TCRdb recomputed calls from the multiplex PCR reads with MiXCR, one row per CDR3 protein. The data show about 330,000 distinct CDR3 sequences, around 13% seen once. Sample: blood. The receptor source for this set is a woman aged 40 to 49 with Graves' ophthalmopathy.

The J gene is TRBJ2-3, the V gene TRBV18, with 8 positions matching TRBD1. CDR3 size: 15 residues. In germline, CDR1 is KGHSH, CDR2 LQKENI. Trimming at V came to 2 bases and at J to 6 bases, leaving 7 bases not matched to a gene. The CDR3 spells CASSPLGQGSDTQYF. The DNA for the CDR3 is TGTGCCAGCTCACCATTAGGACAGGGATCCGATACGCAGTATTTT.

This clonotype was recorded at least ten times. The chain combines TRBV20-1 with TRBJ2-5; D is perhaps TRBD1 or TRBD2 (5 bases each). Germline CDR1 is DFQATT and CDR2 is SNEGSKA (reference sequence). The CDR3 contains 13 residues. V dropped 3 bases and J dropped 3 bases, with 11 bases sitting between them. The CDR3 sequence: CSARGWDEETQYF. CDR3 coding DNA: TGCAGTGCTAGGGGGTGGGACGAAGAGACCCAGTACTTC.

This clonotype showed up many times. The chain employs TRBV28 and TRBJ2-7, with 12 bases matching TRBD2. CDR3 length: 19 residues. The V and J ends lost 2 bases and 0 bases, in that order; junction bases with no gene match: 11. Germline V gene data show CDR1 as MDHEN and CDR2 as SYDVKM. Here the CDR3 reads CASSLGLPLAGGTSYEQYF. The CDR3 DNA follows: TGTGCCAGCAGTTTAGGCCTCCCACTAGCGGGAGGTACCTCCTACGAGCAGTACTTC.

This clonotype was observed many times. The chain couples TRBV6-1 to TRBJ2-1; D tentatively fits TRBD1 or TRBD2 (5 bases each). Looked up from germline, CDR1 is MNHNS and CDR2 is SASEGT. V lost 5 bases and J lost 3, with 23 bases in between. This CDR3 contains 18 residues. DNA for the CDR3: TGTGCCAGCAGTCAGTTAGGACTCCTCAGGGCCCTCTACAATGAGCAGTTCTTC. This sequence encodes CASSQLGLLRALYNEQFF.

This clonotype has a count of ten or more. CDR3 loop: CASSLRQGRDQETQYF. The CDR3 coding sequence is TGTGCCAGCAGCTTACGTCAGGGTCGGGATCAAGAGACCCAGTACTTC. The rearrangement links TRBV13 to TRBJ2-5; D is perhaps TRBD1 or TRBD2 (5 bases each). CDR1 is PRHDT, CDR2 FYEKMQ, per germline (reference sequence). V was clipped by 2 bases and J by 2 bases, with 15 bases between them. This CDR3 region has 16 residues.

This chain joins TRBV4-1 and TRBJ1-2; D is uncertain. From germline, CDR1 is MGHRA and CDR2 YSYEKL. V lost 3 bases and J lost 2, with 13 bases in between. The CDR3 is 15 amino acids. The CDR3 nucleotides are TGCGCCAGCAGCCATGTGAGTCAGGAAAACTATGGCTACACCTTC. Protein product: CASSHVSQENYGYTF.

The sample holds many counts of this clonotype. This sequence joins TRBV20-1 and TRBJ1-4; 8 bases are shared with TRBD1. V dropped 3 bases and J dropped 8; count of bases not matched to a gene: 8. The CDR3 spans 14 residues. Germline V gene lookup returns CDR1 DFQATT and CDR2 SNEGSKA (reference sequence). The CDR3 DNA reads TGCAGTGCTAGCCCCAGGGGGCGCTTGGAAAAACTGTTTTTT. Translating gives CSASPRGRLEKLFF.

The chain couples TRBV4-1 to TRBJ2-2, with TRBD1 matching over 12 bases. V was clipped by 3 bases and J by 4 bases; unmatched bases: 6. Germline CDR1 reads MGHRA; CDR2 reads YSYEKL. The length of the CDR3 is 17 residues. The CDR3 spells CASSQELGQGATGELFF. The CDR3 DNA is TGCGCCAGCAGCCAGGAGTTGGGACAGGGGGCCACCGGGGAGCTGTTTTTT.

There are a few counts of this clonotype. The chain is built from TRBV4-1 and TRBJ2-5, with D possibly being TRBD1 (6 bases). Germline V gene sequence: CDR1 MGHRA, CDR2 YSYEKL. The CDR3 runs to 14 residues. V was shortened by 1 base and J by 5 bases, with 11 bases between the two germline ends. The CDR3 nucleotides read TGCGCCAGCAGCCAAGGTTGGACAGTCGAGACCCAGTACTTC. Translation gives CASSQGWTVETQYF.